The 28 T cell receptor beta chains below all came from one sample that was sequenced in a study of T cell responses to AZD1222 COVID-19 vaccine (dated by TCRdb to the early 2020s). The time point label for this specimen denotes: baseline before first vaccination. The library was obtained by the immunoSEQ multiplex PCR assay. In TCRdb, the immuneACCESS table is reduced to in-frame sequences with V and J assigned. These tables do not hold every clone; where another copy was compared, an unresolved V gene accounts for under half, and the others remain unexplained. This sample lists roughly 65,000 clones; around 80% were detected once. Jointly, the top ten make up about 12% of the sample. The sample consisted of peripheral blood, taken on day 0 of AZD1222 vaccination. These receptors were taken from an adult in good health.

This clone was counted between two and nine times. V usage is TRBV5-1 and J usage is TRBJ1-6; D unresolved. Germline V gene data show CDR1 as SGHRS and CDR2 as YFSETQ. V shed 4 bases and J shed 5 bases, with 10 bases lying between them. The CDR3 is 14 amino acids. The CDR3 bases are TGCGCCAGCAGCCTGGGGAAGGATAATTCACCCCTCCACTTT. Translating gives CASSLGKDNSPLHF. The full variable domain, in which reference TRBV5-1 and TRBJ1-6 provide the parts outside the CDR3, is KAGVTQTPRYLIKTRGQQVTLSCSPISGHRSVSWYQQTPGQGLQFLFEYFSETQRNKGNFPGRFSGRQFSNSRSEMNVSTLELGDSALYLCASSLGKDNSPLHFGNGTRLTVT.

The rearrangement links TRBV5-5 to TRBJ1-2; perhaps TRBD1 as D (6 bases). V shed 0 bases and J shed 4 bases, with 13 bases lying between them. The CDR3 extends over 15 amino acids. The germline CDR1 and CDR2 sequences are SGHKS and YYEKEE (reference sequence). The CDR3, as DNA: TGTGCCAGCAGCTTGGTTCAAGGGGGTGGCTATGGCTACACCTTC. Its protein product is CASSLVQGGGYGYTF.

This clone has more than one count but fewer than ten. J is TRBJ1-1 and V is TRBV6-5; D is unresolved. From germline, CDR1 is MNHEY and CDR2 SVGAGI. The CDR3 is 13 residues long. V lost 8 bases to trimming and J lost 0 bases, with 10 bases between them. The DNA for the CDR3 is TGTGCCAGCGAGAGGGTTGTGAACACTGAAGCTTTCTTT. It encodes CASERVVNTEAFF.

J is TRBJ2-2 and V is TRBV6-1; D is tentatively TRBD1 or TRBD2 (5 bases each). CDR1 and CDR2 from the germline V gene are MNHNS and SASEGT. The length of the CDR3 is 16 residues. V was cut by 4 bases and J by 0 bases, with 12 bases left in between. Written as DNA, the CDR3 is TGTGCCAGCAGTGGTGCGGGCAGGGCGAACACCGGGGAGCTGTTTTTT. This sequence encodes CASSGAGRANTGELFF.

This sequence joins TRBV20-1 and TRBJ2-4; no firm D call. The germline gives CDR1 DFQATT, CDR2 SNEGSKA (reference sequence). Trimming pared 5 bases from V and 3 bases from J, leaving 2 bases between. This CDR3 is built from 10 residues. CDR3 sequence reads: CSAFKNIQYF. DNA of the CDR3: TGCAGTGCTTTCAAAAACATTCAGTACTTC.

This chain links TRBV20-1 with TRBJ1-2, with 9 nucleotides matching TRBD1. This CDR3 is 13 amino acids long. Trimming took 3 bases from V and 5 from J; bases not matched to a gene: 4. Looked up from germline, CDR1 is DFQATT and CDR2 is SNEGSKA (reference sequence). Here the CDR3 DNA reads TGCAGTGCTAGTCGACAGGGGGGGTATGGCTACACCTTC. It translates to CSASRQGGYGYTF.

The rearrangement uses TRBV14 and TRBJ1-1; D unresolved. This CDR3 is 15 amino acids long. Germline CDR1 reads SGHDN; CDR2 reads FVKESK. V lost 5 bases and J lost 2, with 15 bases in between. The CDR3 DNA reads TGTGCCAGCAGCATCCTAGGACGGGTAAACACTGAAGCTTTCTTT. Its protein product is CASSILGRVNTEAFF.

The chain's CDR3 is CASTPGPNSNQPQHF. CDR3 DNA sequence: TGTGCCAGTACCCCAGGACCAAATAGCAATCAGCCCCAGCATTTT. The rearrangement joins TRBV19 to TRBJ1-5; D unclear. V was clipped by 7 bases and J by 0 bases, with 13 bases between them. The CDR3 sequence is 15 residues long. Germline values: CDR1 LNHDA, CDR2 SQIVND (reference sequence).

The table lists this clone with a count of one. The genes are TRBV5-1 and TRBJ1-5; 8 bases are shared with TRBD1. V shed 0 bases, J shed 7 bases, and the junction held 6 bases outside the gene matches. CDR1 and CDR2 (germline): SGHRS, YFSETQ. This CDR3 contains 15 residues. The CDR3 protein is CASSLGTGLGQPQHF. The DNA for the CDR3 is TGCGCCAGCAGCTTGGGGACAGGGTTAGGGCAGCCCCAGCATTTT.

The chain couples TRBV7-6 to TRBJ2-1, with D perhaps TRBD2 (6 bases). Trimming stripped 4 bases from V and 9 bases from J, with 13 bases between. This CDR3 comprises 13 residues. CDR1 and CDR2 from the germline V gene are SGHVS and FNYEAQ. CDR3: CASSSTRGTEQFF. Here the CDR3 DNA reads TGTGCCAGCAGCTCTACTCGGGGGACTGAGCAGTTCTTC.

J is TRBJ2-1 and V is TRBV19; 8 bases are a match to TRBD2. V lost 6 bases and J lost 7; bases outside the gene matches: 8. The CDR3 totals 14 residues. In germline, CDR1 is LNHDA, CDR2 SQIVND (reference sequence). CDR3 protein: CASSTGGPGNEQFF. The DNA for the CDR3 is TGTGCCAGTAGCACGGGGGGGCCTGGAAATGAGCAGTTCTTC.

The CDR3 DNA reads as TGTGCCAGCAGCTTATCCCCGGGACAGGGGCATGGCTACACCTTC. Translating it yields CASSLSPGQGHGYTF. This chain connects TRBV7-2 to TRBJ1-2; 10 nucleotides match TRBD1. This CDR3 has 15 residues. V was clipped by 2 bases and J by 6 bases; unmatched bases: 6. Germline V lookup: CDR1 SGHTA, CDR2 FQGNSA.

This clone occurred a few times. The chain links TRBV5-4 to TRBJ1-3; D is unclear. The CDR3 loop spans 15 amino acids. The germline V and J ends were trimmed by 2 bases and 3 bases, with 12 bases remaining between them. Germline assignment: CDR1 SGHNT and CDR2 YYREEE (reference sequence). Written as DNA, the CDR3 is TGTGCCAGCAGCTTTTATTCAGCTAGTGGAAACACCATATATTTT. Its protein product is CASSFYSASGNTIYF.

The CDR3 is CASSPLVQGANYGYTF. The CDR3 DNA sequence: TGTGCCAGCTCACCTCTTGTGCAGGGGGCTAACTATGGCTACACCTTC. The chain is built from TRBV18 and TRBJ1-2; 7 bases fit TRBD1. Germline V lookup: CDR1 KGHSH, CDR2 LQKENI. The CDR3 is 16 residues long. The V segment lost 3 bases and the J segment 0 bases; nucleotides outside the gene matches: 7.

This CDR3 reads CASSTGDSGDRYTQYF. The CDR3 coding sequence is TGTGCCAGTAGTACCGGGGATTCAGGGGACAGGTATACGCAGTATTTT. The chain is built from TRBV19 and TRBJ2-3; 8 positions agree with TRBD1. In germline, CDR1 is LNHDA, CDR2 SQIVND (reference sequence). Trimming at V came to 4 bases and at J to 7 bases, leaving 13 bases not matched to a gene. The CDR3 has 16 residues.

The gene calls are TRBV5-8 and TRBJ1-2; no clear D gene. The CDR3 totals 14 residues. Germline V gene lookup returns CDR1 SGHTS and CDR2 YDEGEE. V lost 7 bases to trimming and J lost 5 bases, with 18 bases between them. The CDR3 DNA reads TGTGCCAGCCACTTACTTCGTGTAGGATATGGCTACACCTTC. It encodes CASHLLRVGYGYTF.

The chain employs TRBV19 and TRBJ1-5, with D possibly TRBD1 on 6 matching bases. Germline V gene data show CDR1 as LNHDA and CDR2 as SQIVND (reference sequence). With 4 bases removed from V and 4 bases from J, the gap between germline ends came to 11 bases. This CDR3 comprises 14 residues. CDR3 nucleotides: TGTGCCAGTAGTACACCGGACAGAAATCAGCCCCAGCATTTT. It encodes CASSTPDRNQPQHF. Combining the CDR3 with reference TRBV19 and TRBJ1-5 gives the whole variable domain DGGITQSPKYLFRKEGQNVTLSCEQNLNHDAMYWYRQDPGQGLRLIYYSQIVNDFQKGDIAEGYSVSREKKESFPLTVTSAQKNPTAFYLCASSTPDRNQPQHFGDGTRLSIL.

The V gene is TRBV7-9, the J gene TRBJ1-5, with TRBD1 identical over 8 bases. V lost 5 bases and J lost 2; bases outside the gene matches: 8. CDR1 and CDR2 (germline): SEHNR, FQNEAQ (reference sequence). This CDR3 spans 16 amino acids. The CDR3 DNA sequence: TGTGCCAGCAGCCCCCTTGGACAGGGTGGCAATCAGCCCCAGCATTTT. It specifies CASSPLGQGGNQPQHF.

The chain combines TRBV5-1 with TRBJ2-3, with D unresolved. Germline V CDR1 and CDR2: SGHRS, YFSETQ. The CDR3 has 15 residues. Trimming stripped 7 bases from V and 0 bases from J, with 15 bases between. The CDR3 DNA reads as TGCGCCAGCTCGCTTGTCTTCTCTAGCACAGATACGCAGTATTTT. As protein: CASSLVFSSTDTQYF.

The chain employs TRBV5-1 and TRBJ2-2; 10 bases match TRBD1. Looked up from germline, CDR1 is SGHRS and CDR2 is YFSETQ. Trimming removed 8 bases from V and 7 bases from J; junction bases left unmatched: 11. The CDR3 is 15 amino acids. The DNA of the CDR3 is TGCGCCAGTAAACCAACGGGACAGGGGATCGGGGAGCTGTTTTTT. This encodes CASKPTGQGIGELFF.

The J gene is TRBJ1-1, the V gene TRBV18, with D possibly matching TRBD1 (5 bases). This CDR3 region has 16 residues. CDR1 and CDR2 from the germline V gene are KGHSH and LQKENI. With 1 base removed from V and 0 bases from J, the gap between germline ends came to 12 bases. CDR3 sequence: CASSPQGLDMNTEAFF. The CDR3 DNA reads TGTGCCAGCTCACCACAGGGACTGGACATGAACACTGAAGCTTTCTTT.

This chain uses TRBV11-2 with TRBJ1-6; the D is unclear. The CDR3 contains 13 residues. Trimming stripped 4 bases from V and 14 bases from J, with 15 bases between. In germline, CDR1 is SGHAT, CDR2 FQNNGV. The DNA for the CDR3 is TGTGCCAGCAGCTCTCCAGGACCGGCTACCCTCCACTTT. This translates into CASSSPGPATLHF.

A note on this clone: The germline gene is not matched at one end of the junction; a read error may be the cause. This chain connects TRBV7-7 to TRBJ2-2; tentative D call: TRBD2 (6 bases). Germline loops: CDR1 SSHAT, CDR2 FNYEAQ (reference sequence). There are 15 residues in the CDR3. CDR3 DNA sequence: TGTGCTAGCAGCTTAGGCCTGGCGGGAACCGGGGAGCTGTTTTTT. This sequence encodes CASSLGLAGTGELFF.

The chain combines TRBV6-5 with TRBJ2-2; no clear D gene. Trimming stripped 5 bases from V and 7 bases from J, with 8 bases between. The V gene's germline CDR1 is MNHEY and CDR2 SVGAGI. CDR3 length: 12 amino acids. CDR3 nucleotide sequence: TGTGCCAGCAGTCCCTTTTTCGGGGAGCTGTTTTTT. The encoded protein is CASSPFFGELFF.

This chain links TRBV5-1 with TRBJ1-4; 9 nucleotides match TRBD1. Germline V lookup: CDR1 SGHRS, CDR2 YFSETQ. The CDR3 sequence is 13 residues long. V dropped 7 bases and J dropped 4; count of bases not matched to a gene: 2. CDR3 in amino acids: CASSGQGNEKLFF. The CDR3, as DNA: TGCGCCAGCTCGGGACAGGGTAATGAAAAACTGTTTTTT.

The chain links TRBV9 to TRBJ2-5; a weak D match, TRBD1 (5 bases). Per germline, CDR1 SGDLS and CDR2 YYNGEE. The V gene lost 4 bases and the J gene lost 5 bases, with 12 bases spanning the gap. This CDR3 is 13 amino acids long. The CDR3 nucleotides read TGTGCCAGCAGCTCTAACGCAGGGGAGACCCAGTACTTC. Its protein is CASSSNAGETQYF. The full variable domain, its missing parts supplied by reference TRBV9 and TRBJ2-5, is DSGVTQTPKHLITATGQRVTLRCSPRSGDLSVYWYQQSLDQGLQFLIQYYNGEERAKGNILERFSAQQFPDLHSELNLSSLELGDSALYFCASSSNAGETQYFGPGTRLLVL.

This chain joins TRBV7-8 and TRBJ1-4; D remains ambiguous. V lost 1 base, J lost 3 bases, and 12 bases lay in between. Looked up from germline, CDR1 is SGHVS and CDR2 is FQNEAQ. The CDR3 is made up of 16 amino acids. The CDR3 spells CASSLEEGPSNEKLFF. In DNA form, the CDR3 reads TGTGCCAGCAGCTTAGAAGAGGGCCCCTCTAATGAAAAACTGTTTTTT. Supplemented by reference TRBV7-8 and TRBJ1-4, the full variable domain reads GAGVSQSPRYKVAKRGQDVALRCDPISGHVSLFWYQQALGQGPEFLTYFQNEAQLDKSGLPSDRFFAERPEGSVSTLKIQRTQQEDSAVYLCASSLEEGPSNEKLFFGSGTQLSVL.

CDR3: CAPKGRYRRNTIYF. CDR3 in DNA: TGTGCCCCAAAGGGCAGGTATCGTCGAAACACCATATATTTT. The genes are TRBV19 and TRBJ1-3; D uncertain. The CDR3 is 14 residues long. Germline CDR1 LNHDA, CDR2 SQIVND (reference sequence). The V and J ends lost 11 bases and 5 bases respectively, with 19 bases between them.